This TCR beta chain emerged from a study of response to subunit inactivated influenza vaccine (dated by TCRdb to between 2017 and 2018). For the wider study: To follow how T cells responded to a trivalent subunit inactivated influenza vaccine, the researchers relied on deep quantitative profiling of the T cell receptor repertoire. Overall study results and their limits: It was suggested by the authors that each seasonal influenza vaccination may recruit only a limited number of new T cells.

This clonotype was picked up many times. It lacks a known antigen. Per-nucleotide qualities are absent, and no much larger clonotype sits a single base away. Reading the germline V gene gives CDR1 LGHNA and CDR2 YSLEER. The cysteine opens and the phenylalanine closes a CDR3 of 14 amino acids. The only DNA kept is the CDR3, 42 bases in frame from the first base. Trimming costs V 0 bases and J 2 bases, and their ends lie 8 bases apart. Library method: RT-PCR. Sequencing took place on an Illumina HiSeq 2500. TCRdb took the public reads, trimmed them with fastp at Q25, ran MiXCR for clone calling and kept in-frame beta chains. Entries are consolidated by CDR3 protein sequence, retaining the most common genes and DNA. In this sample the table shows 700,000 to 800,000 distinct CDR3 sequences, approximately 17% of which occur a single time. About a tenth of the sample rests with the top ten.

This sequence was found in a man between 45 and 60 years old who received an inactivated influenza vaccine. Donor details come from another sample of the same person, matched by shared clones. Sequences were derived from PBMCs from blood, sampled approximately 5 days after vaccination. The chain is encoded by TRBV4-3 joined to TRBJ2-7; TRBD2 is a weak D gene call, 6 bases matching. CDR3 sequence: CASSQDRGTYEQYF. The DNA is as follows: TGCGCCAGCAGCCAAGATCGGGGGACCTACGAGCAGTACTTC.